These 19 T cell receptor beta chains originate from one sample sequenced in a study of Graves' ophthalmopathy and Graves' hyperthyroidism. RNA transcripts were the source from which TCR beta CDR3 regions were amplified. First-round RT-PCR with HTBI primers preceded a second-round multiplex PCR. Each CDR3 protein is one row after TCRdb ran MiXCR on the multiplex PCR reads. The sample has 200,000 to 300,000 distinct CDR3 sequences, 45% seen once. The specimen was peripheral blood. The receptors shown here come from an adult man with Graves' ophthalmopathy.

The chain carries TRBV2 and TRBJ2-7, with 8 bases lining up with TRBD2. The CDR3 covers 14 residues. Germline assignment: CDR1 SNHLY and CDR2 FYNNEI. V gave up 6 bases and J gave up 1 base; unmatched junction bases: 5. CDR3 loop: CASRGLADSYEQYF. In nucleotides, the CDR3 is TGTGCCAGCAGAGGACTAGCTGATTCCTACGAGCAGTACTTC.

CDR3 in DNA: TGCAGCGTTGAAACGAGGTTTGTTCCTGAAGCTTTCTTT. This encodes CSVETRFVPEAFF. The chain recombines TRBV29-1 with TRBJ1-1, with no clear D. With 2 bases removed from V and 6 bases from J, the gap between germline ends came to 13 bases. This CDR3 comprises 13 residues. Germline lookup yields CDR1 SQVTM and CDR2 ANQGSEA. The variable domain in full, with the rest retrieved from reference TRBV29-1 and TRBJ1-1, is SAVISQKPSRDICQRGTSLTIQCQVDSQVTMMFWYRQQPGQSLTLIATANQGSEATYESGFVIDKFPISRPNLTFSTLTVSNMSPEDSSIYLCSVETRFVPEAFFGQGTRLTVV.

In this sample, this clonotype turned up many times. CDR3 region: CATSRVSGDGYTF. The CDR3 DNA reads TGTGCCACCAGCAGAGTTTCAGGGGATGGCTACACCTTC. The gene calls are TRBV15 and TRBJ1-2; a weak D match, TRBD1 (6 bases). The CDR3 contains 13 residues. Trimming removed 1 base from V and 6 bases from J, with 9 bases in between. Germline CDR1 reads LNHNV; CDR2 reads YYDKDF (reference sequence).

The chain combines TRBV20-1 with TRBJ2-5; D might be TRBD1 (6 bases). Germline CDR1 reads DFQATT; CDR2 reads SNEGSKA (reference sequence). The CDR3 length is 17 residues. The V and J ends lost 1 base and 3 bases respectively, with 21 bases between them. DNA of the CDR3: TGCAGTGCTAGAGGTATCCTCCGGGACATCAGGGAAGAGACCCAGTACTTC. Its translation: CSARGILRDIREETQYF.

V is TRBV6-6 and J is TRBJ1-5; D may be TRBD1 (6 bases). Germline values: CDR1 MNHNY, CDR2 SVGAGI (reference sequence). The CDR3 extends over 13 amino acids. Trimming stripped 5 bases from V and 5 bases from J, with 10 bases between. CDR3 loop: CASSTQGHQPQHF. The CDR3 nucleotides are TGTGCCAGCAGTACACAGGGCCATCAGCCCCAGCATTTT.

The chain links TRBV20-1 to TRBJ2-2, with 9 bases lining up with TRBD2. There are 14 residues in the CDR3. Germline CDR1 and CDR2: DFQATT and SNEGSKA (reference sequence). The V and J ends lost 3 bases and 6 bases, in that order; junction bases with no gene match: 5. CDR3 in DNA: TGCAGTGCTAGGGTTAGCGGGAGCGCCGGGGAGCTGTTTTTT. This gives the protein CSARVSGSAGELFF.

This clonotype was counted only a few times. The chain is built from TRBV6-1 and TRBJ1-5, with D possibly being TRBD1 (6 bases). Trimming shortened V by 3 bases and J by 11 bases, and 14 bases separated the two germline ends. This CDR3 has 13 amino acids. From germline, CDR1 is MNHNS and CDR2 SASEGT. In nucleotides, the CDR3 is TGTGCCAGCAGTGACTCCAGGCAGGGGACCCAGCATTTT. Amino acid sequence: CASSDSRQGTQHF.

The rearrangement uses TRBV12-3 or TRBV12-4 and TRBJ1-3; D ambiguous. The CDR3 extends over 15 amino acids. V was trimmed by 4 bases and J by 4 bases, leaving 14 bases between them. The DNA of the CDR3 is TGTGCCAGCAGTTACAATAAAGGCTCCGGAAACACCATATATTTT. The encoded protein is CASSYNKGSGNTIYF.

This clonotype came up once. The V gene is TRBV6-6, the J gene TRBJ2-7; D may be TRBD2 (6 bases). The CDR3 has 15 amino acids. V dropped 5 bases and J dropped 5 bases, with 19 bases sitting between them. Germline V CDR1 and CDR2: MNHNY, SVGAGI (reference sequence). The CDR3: CASSEDGTQAHEQYF. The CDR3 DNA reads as TGTGCCAGCAGTGAAGACGGGACTCAGGCCCACGAGCAGTACTTC.

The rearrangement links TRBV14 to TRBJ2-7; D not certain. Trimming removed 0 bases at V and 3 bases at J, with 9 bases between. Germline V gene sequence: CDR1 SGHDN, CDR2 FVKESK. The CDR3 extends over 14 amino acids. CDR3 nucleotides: TGTGCCAGCAGCCAAGATTTGCTGAACTACGAGCAGTACTTC. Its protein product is CASSQDLLNYEQYF. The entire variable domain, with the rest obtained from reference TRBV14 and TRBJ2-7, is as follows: EAGVTQFPSHSVIEKGQTVTLRCDPISGHDNLYWYRRVMGKEIKFLLHFVKESKQDESGMPNNRFLAERTGGTYSTLKVQPAELEDSGVYFCASSQDLLNYEQYFGPGTRLTVT.

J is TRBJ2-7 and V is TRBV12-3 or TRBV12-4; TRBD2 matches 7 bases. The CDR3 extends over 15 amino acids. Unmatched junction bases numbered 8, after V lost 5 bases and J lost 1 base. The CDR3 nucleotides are TGTGCCAGCAGTCAACACGGCGGGAGTTCCTACGAGCAGTACTTC. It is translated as CASSQHGGSSYEQYF.

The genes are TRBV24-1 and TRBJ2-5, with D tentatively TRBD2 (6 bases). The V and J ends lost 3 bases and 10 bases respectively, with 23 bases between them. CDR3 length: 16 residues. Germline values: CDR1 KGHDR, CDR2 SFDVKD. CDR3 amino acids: CATSDGALAWADDQYF. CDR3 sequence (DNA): TGTGCCACCAGTGATGGGGCCCTAGCGTGGGCGGATGACCAGTACTTC.

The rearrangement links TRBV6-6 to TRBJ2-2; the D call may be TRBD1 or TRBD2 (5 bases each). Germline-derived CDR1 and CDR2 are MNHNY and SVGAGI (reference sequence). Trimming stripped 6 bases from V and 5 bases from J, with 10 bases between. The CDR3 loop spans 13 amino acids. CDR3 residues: CASREGWTGELFF. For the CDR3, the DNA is TGTGCCAGCAGAGAGGGGTGGACCGGGGAGCTGTTTTTT.

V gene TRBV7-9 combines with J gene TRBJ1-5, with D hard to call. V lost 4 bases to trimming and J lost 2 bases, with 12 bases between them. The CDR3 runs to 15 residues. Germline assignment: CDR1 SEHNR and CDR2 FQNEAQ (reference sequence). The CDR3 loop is CASSSFDSGNQPQHF. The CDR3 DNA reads TGTGCCAGCAGCTCCTTTGATTCTGGCAATCAGCCCCAGCATTTT.

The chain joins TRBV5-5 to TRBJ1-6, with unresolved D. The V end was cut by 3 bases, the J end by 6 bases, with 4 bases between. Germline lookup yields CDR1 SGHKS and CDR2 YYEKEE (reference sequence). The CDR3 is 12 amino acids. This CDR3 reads CASSSSNSPLHF. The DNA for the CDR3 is TGTGCCAGCAGCTCGAGTAATTCACCCCTCCACTTT.

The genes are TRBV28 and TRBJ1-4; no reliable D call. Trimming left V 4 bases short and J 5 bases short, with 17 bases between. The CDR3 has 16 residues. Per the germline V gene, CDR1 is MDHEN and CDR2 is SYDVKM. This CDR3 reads CASSWRTVATNEKLFF. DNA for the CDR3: TGTGCCAGCAGTTGGCGGACGGTCGCTACAAATGAAAAACTGTTTTTT.

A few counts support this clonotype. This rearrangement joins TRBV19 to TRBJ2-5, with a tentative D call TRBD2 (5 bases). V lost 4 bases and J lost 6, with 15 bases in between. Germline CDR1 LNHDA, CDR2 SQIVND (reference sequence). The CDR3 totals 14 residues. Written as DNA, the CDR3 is TGTGCCAGTAGTACTTTGGCGGGTAGAAAGACCCAGTACTTC. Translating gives CASSTLAGRKTQYF.

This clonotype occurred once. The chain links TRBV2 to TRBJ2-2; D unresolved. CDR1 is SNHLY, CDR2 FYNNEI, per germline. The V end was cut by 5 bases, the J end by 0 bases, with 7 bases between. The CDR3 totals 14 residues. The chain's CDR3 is CASSLIPNTGELFF. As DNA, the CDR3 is TGTGCCAGCAGTCTCATACCGAACACCGGGGAGCTGTTTTTT.

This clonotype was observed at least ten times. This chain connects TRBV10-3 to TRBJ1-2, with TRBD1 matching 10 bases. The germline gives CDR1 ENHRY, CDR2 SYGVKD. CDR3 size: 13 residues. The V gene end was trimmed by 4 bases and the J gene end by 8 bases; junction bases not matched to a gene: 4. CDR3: CAISAGQGDGYTF. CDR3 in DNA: TGTGCCATCAGTGCTGGACAGGGGGACGGCTACACCTTC.